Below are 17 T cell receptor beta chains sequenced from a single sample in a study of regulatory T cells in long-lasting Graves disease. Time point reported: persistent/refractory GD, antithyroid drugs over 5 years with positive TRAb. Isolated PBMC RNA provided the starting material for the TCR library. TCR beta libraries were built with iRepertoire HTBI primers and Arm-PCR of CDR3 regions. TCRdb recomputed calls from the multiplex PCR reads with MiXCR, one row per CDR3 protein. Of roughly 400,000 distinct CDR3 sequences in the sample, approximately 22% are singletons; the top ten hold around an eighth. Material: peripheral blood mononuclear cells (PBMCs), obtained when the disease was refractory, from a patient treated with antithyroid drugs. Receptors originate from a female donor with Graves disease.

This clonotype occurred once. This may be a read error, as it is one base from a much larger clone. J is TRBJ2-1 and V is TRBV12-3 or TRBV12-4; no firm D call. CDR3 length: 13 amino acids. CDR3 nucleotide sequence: TGTGCCAGCAGTTTAAGAACTAACAATGGGCAGTTCTTC. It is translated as CASSLRTNNGQFF.

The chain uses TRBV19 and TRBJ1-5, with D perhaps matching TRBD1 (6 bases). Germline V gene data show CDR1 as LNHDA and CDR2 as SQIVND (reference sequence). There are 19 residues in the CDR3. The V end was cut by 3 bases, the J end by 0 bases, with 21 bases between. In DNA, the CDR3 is TGTGCCAGTAGTATGTGGTACAGGGAGGAATCCTATAGCAATCAGCCCCAGCATTTT. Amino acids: CASSMWYREESYSNQPQHF. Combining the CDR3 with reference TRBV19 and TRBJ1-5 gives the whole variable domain DGGITQSPKYLFRKEGQNVTLSCEQNLNHDAMYWYRQDPGQGLRLIYYSQIVNDFQKGDIAEGYSVSREKKESFPLTVTSAQKNPTAFYLCASSMWYREESYSNQPQHFGDGTRLSIL.

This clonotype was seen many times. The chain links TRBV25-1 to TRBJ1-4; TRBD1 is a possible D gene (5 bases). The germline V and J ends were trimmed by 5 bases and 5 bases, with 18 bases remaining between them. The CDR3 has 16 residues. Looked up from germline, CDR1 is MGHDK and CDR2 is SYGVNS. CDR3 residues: CASSHRDRHPNEKLFF. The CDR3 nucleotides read TGTGCCAGCAGTCACCGGGACCGACACCCAAATGAAAAACTGTTTTTT. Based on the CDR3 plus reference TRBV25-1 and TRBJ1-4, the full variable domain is EADIYQTPRYLVIGTGKKITLECSQTMGHDKMYWYQQDPGMELHLIHYSYGVNSTEKGDLSSESTVSRIRTEHFPLTLESARPSHTSQYLCASSHRDRHPNEKLFFGSGTQLSVL.

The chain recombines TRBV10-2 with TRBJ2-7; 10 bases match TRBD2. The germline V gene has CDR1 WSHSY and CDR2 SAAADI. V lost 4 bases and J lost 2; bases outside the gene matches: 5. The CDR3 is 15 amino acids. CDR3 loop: CASSVGAGGTYEQYF. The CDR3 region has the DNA TGCGCCAGCAGTGTAGGAGCGGGAGGGACCTACGAGCAGTACTTC.

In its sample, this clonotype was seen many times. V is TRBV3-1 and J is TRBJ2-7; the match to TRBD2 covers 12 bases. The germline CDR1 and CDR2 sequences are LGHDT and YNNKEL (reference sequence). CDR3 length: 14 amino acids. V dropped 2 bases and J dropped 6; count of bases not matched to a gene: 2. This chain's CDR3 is CASSQPGLAGEQYF. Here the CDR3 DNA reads TGTGCCAGCAGCCAACCGGGACTAGCGGGCGAGCAGTACTTC.

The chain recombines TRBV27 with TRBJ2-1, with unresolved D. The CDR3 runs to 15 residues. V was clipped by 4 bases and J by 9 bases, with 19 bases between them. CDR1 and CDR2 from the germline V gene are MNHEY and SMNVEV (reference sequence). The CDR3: CASSSPLTGFREQFF. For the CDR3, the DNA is TGTGCCAGCAGTTCCCCCTTAACCGGTTTCCGTGAGCAGTTCTTC.

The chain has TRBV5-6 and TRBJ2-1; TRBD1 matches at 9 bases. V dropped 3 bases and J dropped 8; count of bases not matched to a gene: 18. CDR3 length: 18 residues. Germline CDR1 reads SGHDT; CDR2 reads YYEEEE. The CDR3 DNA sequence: TGTGCCAGCAGCTACTTAGACAGGGGGTTAGCGTCGATCGATGAGCAGTTCTTC. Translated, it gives CASSYLDRGLASIDEQFF.

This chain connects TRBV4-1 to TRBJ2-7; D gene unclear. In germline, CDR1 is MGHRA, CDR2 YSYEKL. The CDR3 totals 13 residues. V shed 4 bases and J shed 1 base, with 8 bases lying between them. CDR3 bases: TGCGCCAGCAGCCCGTGGGAATCCTACGAGCAGTACTTC. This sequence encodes CASSPWESYEQYF.

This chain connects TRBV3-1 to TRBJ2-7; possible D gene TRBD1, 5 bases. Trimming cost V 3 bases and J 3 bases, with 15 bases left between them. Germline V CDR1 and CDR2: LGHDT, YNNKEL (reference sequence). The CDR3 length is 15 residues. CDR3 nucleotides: TGTGCCAGCAGCCACCCGGAACAGGTGTACTACGAGCAGTACTTC. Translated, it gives CASSHPEQVYYEQYF.

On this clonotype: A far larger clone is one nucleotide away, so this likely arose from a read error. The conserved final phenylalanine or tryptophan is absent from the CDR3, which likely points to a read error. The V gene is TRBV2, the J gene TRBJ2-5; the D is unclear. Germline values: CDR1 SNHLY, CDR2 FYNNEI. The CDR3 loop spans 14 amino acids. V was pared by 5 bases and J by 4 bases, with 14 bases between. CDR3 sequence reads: CASSLGPVAETQYL. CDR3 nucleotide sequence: TGTGCCAGCAGTCTAGGGCCAGTGGCAGAGACCCAGTACCTC.

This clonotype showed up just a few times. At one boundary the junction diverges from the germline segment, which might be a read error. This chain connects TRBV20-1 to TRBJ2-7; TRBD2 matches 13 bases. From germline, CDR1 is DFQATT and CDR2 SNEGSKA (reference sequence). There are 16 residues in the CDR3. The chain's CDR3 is CGARSAGLAGHYEQYF. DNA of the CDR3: TGCGGTGCTAGATCAGCGGGACTAGCGGGGCACTACGAGCAGTACTTC.

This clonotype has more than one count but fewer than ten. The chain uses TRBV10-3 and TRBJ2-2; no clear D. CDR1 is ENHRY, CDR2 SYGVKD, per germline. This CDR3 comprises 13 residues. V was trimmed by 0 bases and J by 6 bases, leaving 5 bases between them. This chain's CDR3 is CAISESDPGELFF. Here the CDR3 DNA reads TGTGCCATCAGTGAGTCTGACCCCGGGGAGCTGTTTTTT.

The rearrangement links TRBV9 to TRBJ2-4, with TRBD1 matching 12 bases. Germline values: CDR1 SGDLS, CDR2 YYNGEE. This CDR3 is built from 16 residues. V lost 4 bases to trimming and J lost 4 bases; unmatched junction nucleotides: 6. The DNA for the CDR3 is TGTGCCAGCAGCCCACAGGGACAGGGGGCGAAAAACATTCAGTACTTC. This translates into CASSPQGQGAKNIQYF.

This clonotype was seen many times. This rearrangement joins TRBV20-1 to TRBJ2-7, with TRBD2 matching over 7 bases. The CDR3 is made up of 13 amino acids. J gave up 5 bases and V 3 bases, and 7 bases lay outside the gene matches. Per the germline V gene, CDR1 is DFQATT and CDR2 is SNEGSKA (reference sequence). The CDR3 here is CSASGRALHEQYF. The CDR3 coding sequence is TGCAGTGCTAGTGGGAGGGCCCTGCACGAGCAGTACTTC.

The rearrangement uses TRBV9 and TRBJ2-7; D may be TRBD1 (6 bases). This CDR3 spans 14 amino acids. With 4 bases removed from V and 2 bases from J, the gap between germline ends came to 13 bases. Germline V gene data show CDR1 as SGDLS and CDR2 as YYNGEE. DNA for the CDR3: TGTGCCAGCAGCCCTATCCGGGACACCTACGAGCAGTACTTC. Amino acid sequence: CASSPIRDTYEQYF.

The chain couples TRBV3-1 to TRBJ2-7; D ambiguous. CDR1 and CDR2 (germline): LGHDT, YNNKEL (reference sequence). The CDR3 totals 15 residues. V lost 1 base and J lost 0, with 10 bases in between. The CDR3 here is CASSQVYSSSYEQYF. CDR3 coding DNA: TGTGCCAGCAGCCAAGTATATTCGTCCTCCTACGAGCAGTACTTC.

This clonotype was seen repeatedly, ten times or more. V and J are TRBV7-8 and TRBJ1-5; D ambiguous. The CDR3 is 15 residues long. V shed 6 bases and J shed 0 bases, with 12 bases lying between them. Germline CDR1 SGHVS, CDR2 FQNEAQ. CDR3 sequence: CASSLTEYSNQPQHF. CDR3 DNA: TGTGCCAGCAGTTTGACGGAGTATAGCAATCAGCCCCAGCATTTT.